A single sample is the source of the 30 T cell receptor beta chains below, sequenced in a study of blood T cell repertoires in COVID-19. The table came from immunoSEQ multiplex PCR; TCRdb's copy has only in-frame clones and leaves some out. The sample has some 150,000 clones, just under 90% seen once. What was sequenced was peripheral blood. The receptors were gathered from a man between 18 and 35 years old with active or convalescent COVID-19.

The chain links TRBV10-2 to TRBJ1-2; D not certain. CDR1 and CDR2 from the germline V gene are WSHSY and SAAADI. There are 15 residues in the CDR3. The V end lost 0 bases, the J end lost 7 bases, and 15 bases lay between the germline ends. Here the CDR3 reads CASSESNSRGGGYTF. For the CDR3, the DNA is TGCGCCAGCAGTGAGTCGAATTCACGAGGCGGTGGCTACACCTTC.

V usage is TRBV3-1 (or the pseudogene TRBV3-2) and J usage is TRBJ1-2; no firm D call. There are 14 residues in the CDR3. CDR1 LGHDT and CDR2 YNNKEL come from the germline V gene (reference sequence). Trimming stripped 0 bases from V and 1 base from J, with 6 bases between. The CDR3 loop reads CASSQDPLNYGYTF. In DNA, the CDR3 is TGTGCCAGCAGCCAAGATCCTCTTAACTATGGCTACACCTTC.

The chain couples TRBV14 to TRBJ2-7; TRBD2 might be the D (6 bases). Germline V gene sequence: CDR1 SGHDN, CDR2 FVKESK. The CDR3 length is 16 residues. The V end lost 4 bases, the J end lost 5 bases, and 21 bases lay between the germline ends. DNA for the CDR3: TGTGCCAGCAGCCTTAGCTTCGGGGGAATGGACCACGAGCAGTACTTC. Residues: CASSLSFGGMDHEQYF.

This chain links TRBV7-2 with TRBJ2-7; D is perhaps TRBD2 (6 bases). V was clipped by 2 bases and J by 4 bases, with 12 bases between them. Germline lookup yields CDR1 SGHTA and CDR2 FQGNSA. The CDR3 runs to 14 residues. The CDR3 bases are TGTGCCAGCAGCTTACGGGGGACCCAATACGAGCAGTACTTC. Its protein product is CASSLRGTQYEQYF.

This chain uses TRBV7-9 with TRBJ1-6; TRBD1 matches at 8 bases. The V and J ends lost 5 bases and 4 bases, in that order; junction bases with no gene match: 4. Germline values: CDR1 SEHNR, CDR2 FQNEAQ (reference sequence). The CDR3 is 15 amino acids. The CDR3 protein is CASSRGTGYNSPLHF. DNA of the CDR3: TGTGCCAGCAGCCGGGGGACAGGATATAATTCACCCCTCCACTTT.

This sequence joins TRBV2 and TRBJ2-5, with D perhaps matching TRBD2 (6 bases). The CDR3 sequence is 13 residues long. V was cut by 6 bases and J by 3 bases, with 11 bases left in between. The germline gives CDR1 SNHLY, CDR2 FYNNEI. The CDR3 protein is CASRVQREETQYF. The CDR3 DNA sequence: TGTGCCAGCAGGGTCCAGCGGGAAGAGACCCAGTACTTC.

This clone was seen a handful of times. The chain joins TRBV5-1 to TRBJ1-4; D not resolved. Trimming stripped 4 bases from V and 8 bases from J, with 12 bases between. This CDR3 is built from 13 residues. Germline V gene sequence: CDR1 SGHRS, CDR2 YFSETQ. The CDR3 DNA reads as TGCGCCAGCAGCGTGGGGAAGGAGGAAAAACTGTTTTTT. This gives the protein CASSVGKEEKLFF.

V and J are TRBV27 and TRBJ2-3; 7 nucleotides match TRBD2. Germline trimming cut 1 base from V and 1 base from J; bases unmatched to any gene: 8. CDR1 is MNHEY, CDR2 SMNVEV, per germline (reference sequence). The CDR3 loop spans 17 amino acids. Written as DNA, the CDR3 is TGTGCCAGCAGTTTATTTTGGGGGGGGTTCGGCACAGATACGCAGTATTTT. Amino acids: CASSLFWGGFGTDTQYF.

This clone was detected a few times. The chain recombines TRBV10-1 with TRBJ2-2; 8 positions agree with TRBD1. Germline CDR1 reads WNHNN; CDR2 reads SYGVQD (reference sequence). Trimming cost V 3 bases and J 4 bases; bases outside gene matches: 4. The CDR3 runs to 15 residues. The CDR3, as DNA: TGCGCCAGCAGTGACAGGGGGCTTCCCACCGGGGAGCTGTTTTTT. It yields the protein CASSDRGLPTGELFF.

With regard to this clone: Compared with germline, one end of the junction differs, possibly owing to a read error. The chain has TRBV5-5 and TRBJ1-1; D perhaps matches TRBD1 (5 bases). Germline-derived CDR1 and CDR2 are SGHKS and YYEKEE (reference sequence). The CDR3 runs 13 residues. As DNA, the CDR3 is TGTGCCAGCAGGTTGGGGCAGTTAACTGAAGCTTTCTTT. As protein: CASRLGQLTEAFF. Drawing the rest from reference TRBV5-5 and TRBJ1-1, the complete variable domain is DAGVTQSPTHLIKTRGQQVTLRCSPISGHKSVSWYQQVLGQGPQFIFQYYEKEERGRGNFPDRFSARQFPNYSSELNVNALLLGDSALYLCASRLGQLTEAFFGQGTRLTVV.

The chain recombines TRBV10-3 with TRBJ2-5, with D possibly being TRBD1 (6 bases). Germline-derived CDR1 and CDR2 are ENHRY and SYGVKD. The V end lost 4 bases, the J end lost 1 base, and 16 bases lay between the germline ends. The CDR3 has 16 amino acids. The CDR3 loop reads CAISGEGMGAQETQYF. The CDR3 DNA follows: TGTGCCATCAGTGGTGAGGGAATGGGGGCCCAAGAGACCCAGTACTTC.

The chain joins TRBV12-3 or TRBV12-4 to TRBJ2-5; D gene unclear. The CDR3 spans 12 residues. V gave up 5 bases and J gave up 4 bases, with 8 bases separating them. The CDR3 is CASSLTVETQYF. The CDR3 DNA reads TGTGCCAGCAGTCTAACTGTAGAGACCCAGTACTTC.

This clone came up once. The chain uses TRBV29-1 and TRBJ2-7; D is undetermined. Germline loops: CDR1 SQVTM, CDR2 ANQGSEA. The CDR3 covers 13 residues. Trimming took 6 bases from V and 0 from J, leaving 12 bases between them. In nucleotides, the CDR3 is TGCAGCGTCTACCTTTCTATCTCCTACGAGCAGTACTTC. This codes for CSVYLSISYEQYF.

The chain joins TRBV6-5 to TRBJ2-7; D may be TRBD2 (5 bases). The ends were cut back, 8 bases at V and 3 bases at J, with 14 bases in the middle. This CDR3 is built from 13 residues. CDR1 and CDR2 from the germline V gene are MNHEY and SVGAGI. In DNA form, the CDR3 reads TGTGCCAGCGGGAAACTAGGACGCTACGAGCAGTACGTC. As protein: CASGKLGRYEQYV.

V is TRBV4-2 and J is TRBJ2-7, with TRBD1 as a possible D gene (6 bases). The germline V and J ends were trimmed by 1 base and 0 bases, with 10 bases remaining between them. CDR3 length: 15 amino acids. Germline V lookup: CDR1 LGHNA, CDR2 YNFKEQ. The CDR3 here is CASSQAGTSSYEQYF. The DNA of the CDR3 is TGTGCCAGCAGCCAAGCCGGGACATCCTCCTACGAGCAGTACTTC.

V usage is TRBV12-5 and J usage is TRBJ1-5; no firm D call. Per the germline V gene, CDR1 is LGHNT and CDR2 is FRNRAP. The CDR3 consists of 14 residues. Trimming cost V 3 bases and J 4 bases, with 10 bases left between them. The CDR3 nucleotides read TGTGCTAGTGGTTTAGGGAGTGCGAATCAGCCCCAGCATTTT. The encoded protein is CASGLGSANQPQHF.

The chain joins TRBV4-1 to TRBJ2-2; D gene unclear. V lost 4 bases and J 9 bases, leaving 9 bases between the germline ends. Germline V gives CDR1 MGHRA, CDR2 YSYEKL. The CDR3 contains 12 residues. This CDR3 is CASSRSNRELFF. CDR3 in DNA: TGCGCCAGCAGCCGATCCAACAGGGAGCTGTTTTTT.

The chain joins TRBV6-5 to TRBJ1-6; unclear D gene. Germline V gives CDR1 MNHEY, CDR2 SVGAGI. The V end lost 4 bases, the J end lost 5 bases, and 9 bases lay between the germline ends. The CDR3 loop spans 14 amino acids. The CDR3: CASSLQRDNSPLHF. The CDR3 nucleotides are TGTGCCAGCAGTTTACAGAGAGATAATTCACCCCTCCACTTT.

The chain combines TRBV27 with TRBJ1-2; 9 nucleotides align to TRBD1. Germline trimming cut 5 bases from V and 4 bases from J; bases unmatched to any gene: 5. CDR3 size: 14 residues. Germline V lookup: CDR1 MNHEY, CDR2 SMNVEV (reference sequence). CDR3 DNA sequence: TGTGCCAGCAGTGGGACAGGGAGGCTCTATGGCTACACCTTC. Translating gives CASSGTGRLYGYTF.

The chain has TRBV10-2 and TRBJ2-3; 10 bases map to TRBD2. V lost 5 bases to trimming and J lost 0 bases; unmatched junction nucleotides: 5. CDR1 and CDR2 from the germline V gene are WSHSY and SAAADI. The CDR3 is made up of 16 amino acids. Here the CDR3 reads CASSTWTSGSTDTQYF. The CDR3 region has the DNA TGCGCCAGCAGTACCTGGACTAGCGGTAGCACAGATACGCAGTATTTT.

The rearrangement uses TRBV9 and TRBJ1-2, with D possibly matching TRBD1 (6 bases). Per germline, CDR1 SGDLS and CDR2 YYNGEE. The V gene lost 3 bases and the J gene lost 4 bases, with 10 bases spanning the gap. This CDR3 has 13 amino acids. CDR3 sequence: CASSAGQSYGYTF. The DNA of the CDR3 is TGTGCCAGCAGCGCCGGACAGTCCTATGGCTACACCTTC.

The chain recombines TRBV7-9 with TRBJ1-2; 8 nucleotides match TRBD1. The CDR3 runs 15 residues. CDR1 is SEHNR, CDR2 FQNEAQ, per germline (reference sequence). V shed 5 bases and J 0 bases; nucleotides not matched to a gene: 5. The CDR3: CASSEQGGTNYGYTF. CDR3 sequence (DNA): TGTGCCAGCAGCGAACAGGGGGGGACTAACTATGGCTACACCTTC.

This sequence joins TRBV30 and TRBJ1-2; TRBD1 aligns across 8 bases. The germline gives CDR1 GTSNPN, CDR2 SVGIG (reference sequence). V trimming: 0 bases; J trimming: 1 base; junction bases outside the gene matches: 4. This CDR3 is built from 15 residues. The CDR3 nucleotides are TGTGCCTGGAGTGTCGGACAGGGCATTAACTATGGCTACACCTTC. It specifies CAWSVGQGINYGYTF. Together with reference TRBV30 and TRBJ1-2, the CDR3 gives the full variable domain: SQTIHQWPATLVQPVGSPLSLECTVEGTSNPNLYWYRQAAGRGLQLLFYSVGIGQISSEVPQNLSASRPQDRQFILSSKKLLLSDSGFYLCAWSVGQGINYGYTFGSGTRLTVV.

The rearrangement uses TRBV7-9 and TRBJ1-3; no firm D call. With 5 bases removed from V and 3 bases from J, the gap between germline ends came to 17 bases. The CDR3 loop spans 16 amino acids. The germline gives CDR1 SEHNR, CDR2 FQNEAQ (reference sequence). The CDR3 nucleotides read TGTGCCAGCAGCCCCCTGAGCGGGGTAGTTGGAAACACCATATATTTT. Translation: CASSPLSGVVGNTIYF.

The chain joins TRBV5-1 to TRBJ2-1; 10 bases are a match to TRBD2. Germline CDR1 is SGHRS and CDR2 is YFSETQ. This CDR3 comprises 14 residues. Trimming at V came to 7 bases and at J to 4 bases, leaving 5 bases not matched to a gene. This CDR3 reads CASCLAGEYNEQFF. The CDR3, as DNA: TGCGCCAGCTGCCTAGCGGGGGAATACAATGAGCAGTTCTTC.

The chain joins TRBV4-1 to TRBJ1-2; D is perhaps TRBD1 (5 bases). The CDR3 runs 15 residues. Germline V gene data show CDR1 as MGHRA and CDR2 as YSYEKL. Between the trimmed V and J ends, which lost 0 bases and 6 bases, there was a span of 14 bases. CDR3 nucleotide sequence: TGCGCCAGCAGCCAAGAAATTAGGGGCGAGGATGGCTACACCTTC. Its protein product is CASSQEIRGEDGYTF.

The chain uses TRBV24-1 and TRBJ2-2; 7 nucleotides agree with TRBD1. CDR1 and CDR2 from the germline V gene are KGHDR and SFDVKD. Trimming at V came to 5 bases and at J to 5 bases, leaving 4 bases not matched to a gene. The CDR3 consists of 14 residues. The CDR3 loop reads CATSGQGWTGELFF. DNA for the CDR3: TGTGCCACCAGTGGACAGGGATGGACCGGGGAGCTGTTTTTT.

Written as DNA, the CDR3 is TGCGCCAGCAGCCAAGATTACACAGGGGGTCAGCCCCAGCATTTT. Protein: CASSQDYTGGQPQHF. This chain uses TRBV4-1 with TRBJ1-5; 8 nucleotides agree with TRBD1. With 0 bases clipped from V and 6 bases from J, the junction kept 4 bases outside the gene matches. The germline V gene encodes CDR1 MGHRA and CDR2 YSYEKL. CDR3 size: 15 residues.

This chain links TRBV9 with TRBJ1-2; D unclear. This CDR3 comprises 14 residues. V lost 0 bases and J lost 7, with 13 bases in between. Germline V CDR1 and CDR2: SGDLS, YYNGEE. The CDR3 spells CASSVELRGGGYTF. Written as DNA, the CDR3 is TGTGCCAGCAGCGTAGAGCTCCGGGGAGGTGGCTACACCTTC.

CDR3 region: CASSFSHRTEAFF. The CDR3 DNA reads as TGTGCCAGCAGCTTTAGCCATCGGACTGAAGCTTTCTTT. The V call is TRBV7-8, the J call TRBJ1-1; D gene unclear. The CDR3 spans 13 residues. In germline, CDR1 is SGHVS, CDR2 FQNEAQ. The V end lost 3 bases, the J end lost 5 bases, and 10 bases lay between the germline ends.